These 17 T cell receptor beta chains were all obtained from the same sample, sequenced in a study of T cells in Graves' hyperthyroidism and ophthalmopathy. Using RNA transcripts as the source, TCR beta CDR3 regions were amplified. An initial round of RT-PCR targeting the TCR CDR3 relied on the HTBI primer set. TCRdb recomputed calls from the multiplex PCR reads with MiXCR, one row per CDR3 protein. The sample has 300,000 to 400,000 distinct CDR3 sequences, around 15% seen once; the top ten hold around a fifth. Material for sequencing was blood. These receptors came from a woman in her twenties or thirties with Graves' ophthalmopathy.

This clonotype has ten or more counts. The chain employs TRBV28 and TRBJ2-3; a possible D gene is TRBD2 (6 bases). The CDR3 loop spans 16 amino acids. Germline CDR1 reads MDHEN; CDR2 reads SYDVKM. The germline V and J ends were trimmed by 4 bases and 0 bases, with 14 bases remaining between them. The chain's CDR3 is CASSYPGDSSTDTQYF. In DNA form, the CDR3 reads TGTGCCAGCAGTTACCCTGGGGACTCAAGCACAGATACGCAGTATTTT.

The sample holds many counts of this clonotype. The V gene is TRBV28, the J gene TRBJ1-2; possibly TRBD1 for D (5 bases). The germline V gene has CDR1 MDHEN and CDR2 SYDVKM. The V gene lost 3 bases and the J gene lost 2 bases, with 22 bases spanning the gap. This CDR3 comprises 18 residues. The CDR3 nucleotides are TGTGCCAGCAGTTTCCGACCGGGGGAGGAGGGAGCCAACTATGGCTACACCTTC. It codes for CASSFRPGEEGANYGYTF.

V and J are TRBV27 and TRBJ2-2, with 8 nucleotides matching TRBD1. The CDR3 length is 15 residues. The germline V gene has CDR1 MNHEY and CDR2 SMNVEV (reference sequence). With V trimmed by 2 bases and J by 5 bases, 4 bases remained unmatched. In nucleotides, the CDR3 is TGTGCCAGCAGTTTAACGACAGGGGTTACCGGGGAGCTGTTTTTT. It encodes CASSLTTGVTGELFF.

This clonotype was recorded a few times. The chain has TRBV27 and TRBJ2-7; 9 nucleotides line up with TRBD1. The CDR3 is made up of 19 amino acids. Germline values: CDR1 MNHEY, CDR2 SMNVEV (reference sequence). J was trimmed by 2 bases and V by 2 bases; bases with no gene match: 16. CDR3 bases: TGTGCCAGCAGTTTACCCCGGACAGGGGAATACCATCTTCCCTACGAGCAGTACTTC. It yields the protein CASSLPRTGEYHLPYEQYF.

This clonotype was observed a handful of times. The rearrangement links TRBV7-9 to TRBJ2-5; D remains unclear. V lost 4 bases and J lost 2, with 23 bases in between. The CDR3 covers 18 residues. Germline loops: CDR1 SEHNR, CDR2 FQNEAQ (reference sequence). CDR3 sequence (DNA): TGTGCCAGCAGCTGGTACCGGTCGTTAGGCAGCCAGCAAGAGACCCAGTACTTC. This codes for CASSWYRSLGSQQETQYF.

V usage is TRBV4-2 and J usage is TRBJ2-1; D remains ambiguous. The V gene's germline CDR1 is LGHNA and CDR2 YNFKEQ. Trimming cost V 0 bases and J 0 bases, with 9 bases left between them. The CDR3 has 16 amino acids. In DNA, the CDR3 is TGTGCCAGCAGCCAAGAAGAAGGTAGCTCCTACAATGAGCAGTTCTTC. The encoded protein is CASSQEEGSSYNEQFF.

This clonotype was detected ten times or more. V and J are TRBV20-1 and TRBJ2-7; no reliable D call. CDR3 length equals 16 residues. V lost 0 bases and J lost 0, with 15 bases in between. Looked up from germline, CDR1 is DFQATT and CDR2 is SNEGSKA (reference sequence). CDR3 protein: CSARDPLRPYSYEQYF. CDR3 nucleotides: TGCAGTGCTAGAGATCCCCTTCGGCCTTACTCCTACGAGCAGTACTTC.

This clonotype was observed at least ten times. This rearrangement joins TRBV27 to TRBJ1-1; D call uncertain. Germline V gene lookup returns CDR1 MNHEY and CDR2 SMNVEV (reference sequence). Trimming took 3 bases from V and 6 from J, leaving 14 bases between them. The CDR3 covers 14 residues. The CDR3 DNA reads TGTGCCAGCAGTTTTGTGAGCCAGCACCCTGAAGCTTTCTTT. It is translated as CASSFVSQHPEAFF.

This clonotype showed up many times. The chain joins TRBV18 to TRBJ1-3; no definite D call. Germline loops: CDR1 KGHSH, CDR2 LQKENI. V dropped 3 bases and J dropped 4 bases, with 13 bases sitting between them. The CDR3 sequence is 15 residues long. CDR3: CASSPEAGYGNTIYF. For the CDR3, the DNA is TGTGCCAGCTCACCGGAGGCAGGCTACGGAAACACCATATATTTT.

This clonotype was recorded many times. The CDR3 sequence is CSASKGLAGGETQYF. In nucleotides, the CDR3 is TGCAGTGCTAGTAAGGGACTAGCGGGCGGTGAGACCCAGTACTTC. The rearrangement links TRBV20-1 to TRBJ2-5, with 12 bases lining up with TRBD2. The germline gives CDR1 DFQATT, CDR2 SNEGSKA (reference sequence). The CDR3 runs 15 residues. J gave up 5 bases and V 3 bases, and 7 bases lay outside the gene matches.

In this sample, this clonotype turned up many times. CDR3 region: CSANRDRVDEQFF. The CDR3 DNA reads as TGCAGTGCCAACCGGGACAGGGTCGATGAGCAGTTCTTC. The V and J genes are TRBV20-1 and TRBJ2-1; 9 bases are shared with TRBD1. Per germline, CDR1 DFQATT and CDR2 SNEGSKA (reference sequence). The CDR3 is made up of 13 amino acids. The V gene end was trimmed by 6 bases and the J gene end by 8 bases; junction bases not matched to a gene: 8.

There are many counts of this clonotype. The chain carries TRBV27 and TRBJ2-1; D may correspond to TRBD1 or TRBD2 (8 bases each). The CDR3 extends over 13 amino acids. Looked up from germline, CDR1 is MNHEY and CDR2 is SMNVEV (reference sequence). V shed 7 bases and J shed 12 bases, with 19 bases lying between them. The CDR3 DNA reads TGTGCCAGCATGGTAAGCGGGGGACAGGCGCAGTTCTTC. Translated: CASMVSGGQAQFF.

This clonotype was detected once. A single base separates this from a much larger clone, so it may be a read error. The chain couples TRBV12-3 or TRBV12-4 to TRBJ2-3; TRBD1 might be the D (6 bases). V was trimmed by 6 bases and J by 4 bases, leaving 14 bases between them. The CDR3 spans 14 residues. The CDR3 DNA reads TGTGCCAGCAGGGGGGCGGCAGGTTCAGATACGCAGTATTTT. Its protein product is CASRGAAGSDTQYF.

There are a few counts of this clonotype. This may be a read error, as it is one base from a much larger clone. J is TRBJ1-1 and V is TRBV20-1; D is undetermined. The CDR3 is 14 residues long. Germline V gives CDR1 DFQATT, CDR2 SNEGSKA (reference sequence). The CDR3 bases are TGCAGTGCGGTGAAGCAGCTTATGAACACTAAAGCTTTCTTT. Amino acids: CSAVKQLMNTKAFF.

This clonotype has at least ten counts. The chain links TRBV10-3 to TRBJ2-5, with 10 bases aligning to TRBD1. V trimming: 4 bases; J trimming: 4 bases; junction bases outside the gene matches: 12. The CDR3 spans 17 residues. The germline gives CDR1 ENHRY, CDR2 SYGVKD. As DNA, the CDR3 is TGTGCCATCAGTGGGGAACCGGGACAGGGGTTTCGAGAGACCCAGTACTTC. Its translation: CAISGEPGQGFRETQYF.

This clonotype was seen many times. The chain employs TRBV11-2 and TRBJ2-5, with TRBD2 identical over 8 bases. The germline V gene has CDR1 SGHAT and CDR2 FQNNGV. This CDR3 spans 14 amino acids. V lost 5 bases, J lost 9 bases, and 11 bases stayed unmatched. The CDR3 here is CASSPGGTTSAQYF. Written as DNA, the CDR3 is TGTGCCAGCAGCCCGGGGGGGACCACTTCGGCCCAGTACTTC.

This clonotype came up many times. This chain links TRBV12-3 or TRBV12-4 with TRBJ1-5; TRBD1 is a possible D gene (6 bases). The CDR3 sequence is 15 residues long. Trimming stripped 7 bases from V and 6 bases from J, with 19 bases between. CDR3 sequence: CASNPTGLGVQPQHF. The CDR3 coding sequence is TGTGCCAGCAATCCAACAGGGCTAGGGGTTCAGCCCCAGCATTTT.